One and the same sample provided the 12 T cell receptor beta chains below, sequenced in a study of patients and donors after allogeneic stem cell transplantation. TCRdb re-derived calls from the RT-PCR reads in MiXCR, one entry per CDR3 protein. The sample has about 960,000 distinct CDR3 sequences, 18% seen once. The sample comprised blood, either unsorted or a sorted T cell fraction (not recorded which). Receptors were obtained from a human donor who was either an allogeneic HSCT recipient or a stem cell or donor lymphocyte infusion donor (not recorded which). It is not recorded whose cells these are; they may come from a transplant donor.

This clonotype appeared a few times. The DNA of the CDR3 is TGCAGTGCTAGAGCGGGACTAGCGGGAGCAAGACGCACAGATACGCAGTATTTT. Encoded protein: CSARAGLAGARRTDTQYF. The rearrangement uses TRBV20-1 and TRBJ2-3; 14 bases align to TRBD2. The ends lost 1 base at V and 1 base at J; junction bases unmatched: 7. The CDR3 loop spans 18 amino acids. Germline lookup yields CDR1 DFQATT and CDR2 SNEGSKA (reference sequence).

This clonotype has only a few counts. The genes are TRBV11-1 and TRBJ2-6; the D is unclear. The CDR3 consists of 18 residues. Germline CDR1 and CDR2: SGHAT and FQDESV (reference sequence). V dropped 2 bases and J dropped 0 bases, with 14 bases sitting between them. The CDR3 reads CASSLKAAVSSGANVLTF. The CDR3 nucleotides read TGTGCCAGCAGCTTAAAGGCGGCAGTCAGCTCTGGGGCCAACGTCCTGACTTTC.

Concerning this clonotype: Germline is not matched at one junction end, which may reflect a read error. The chain couples TRBV3-1 to TRBJ1-1; perhaps TRBD1 as D (6 bases). The CDR3 loop spans 15 amino acids. CDR1 and CDR2 (germline): LGHDT, YNNKEL (reference sequence). CDR3 coding DNA: TGTGCCAGCAGCCAAGGACCTGCAGGGGACACTGAAGCTTTTTTT. Protein sequence: CASSQGPAGDTEAFF.

This clonotype has a handful of counts. The chain recombines TRBV12-3 or TRBV12-4 with TRBJ2-2; D not certain. V lost 6 bases to trimming and J lost 6 bases, with 11 bases between them. There are 13 residues in the CDR3. The CDR3 loop reads CASRPGPSGELFF. CDR3 DNA sequence: TGTGCCAGCAGACCTGGACCCTCCGGGGAGCTGTTTTTT.

This clonotype turned up a few times. The chain has TRBV5-1 and TRBJ2-1; D assignment may be TRBD1 or TRBD2 (5 bases each). Germline CDR1 SGHRS, CDR2 YFSETQ. This CDR3 comprises 16 residues. Trimming left V 2 bases short and J 7 bases short, with 19 bases between. CDR3 in DNA: TGCGCCAGCAGCTTTGAGGGGCCTGGATTACGGAATGAGCAGTTCTTC. It encodes CASSFEGPGLRNEQFF.

This clonotype was found a few times. The CDR3 bases are TGTGCCAGCAGTTTATTAGAGACAGGGGCCTACGAGCAGTACTTC. It yields the protein CASSLLETGAYEQYF. The rearrangement joins TRBV27 to TRBJ2-7; 8 positions match TRBD1. The trim removed 1 base at V and 2 bases at J, leaving 4 bases unmatched. This CDR3 comprises 15 residues. CDR1 MNHEY and CDR2 SMNVEV come from the germline V gene (reference sequence).

This clonotype was seen only a few times. The chain is built from TRBV5-1 and TRBJ1-1; the D is unclear. V shed 4 bases and J shed 11 bases, with 15 bases lying between them. Looked up from germline, CDR1 is SGHRS and CDR2 is YFSETQ. The CDR3 contains 12 residues. CDR3 in DNA: TGCGCCAGCAGCCGAGAGGGTGTCGAGGCTTTCTTT. Protein product: CASSREGVEAFF. Full variable domain (outside the CDR3, taken from reference TRBV5-1 and TRBJ1-1): KAGVTQTPRYLIKTRGQQVTLSCSPISGHRSVSWYQQTPGQGLQFLFEYFSETQRNKGNFPGRFSGRQFSNSRSEMNVSTLELGDSALYLCASSREGVEAFFGQGTRLTVV.

J is TRBJ2-7 and V is TRBV20-1; 8 nucleotides agree with TRBD1. J lost 5 bases, V lost 3 bases, and 3 bases had no gene match. The germline CDR1 and CDR2 sequences are DFQATT and SNEGSKA (reference sequence). CDR3 length: 12 amino acids. The CDR3 nucleotides read TGCAGTGCTAGCACAGGGGGTAACGAGCAGTACTTC. It specifies CSASTGGNEQYF.

Ten or more counts support this clonotype. The gene calls are TRBV7-2 and TRBJ2-2; D ambiguous. Trimming left V 2 bases short and J 5 bases short, with 12 bases between. Germline V lookup: CDR1 SGHTA, CDR2 FQGNSA. The CDR3 loop spans 15 amino acids. CDR3 bases: TGTGCCAGCAGCTTACTCCCCAGGCGGACCGGGGAGCTGTTTTTT. It translates to CASSLLPRRTGELFF.

CDR3 sequence (DNA): TGCGCCAGCAGTACTCCGGGACAGGCCTACAATGAGCAGTTCTTC. The encoded protein is CASSTPGQAYNEQFF. This sequence joins TRBV5-1 and TRBJ2-1, with 8 bases identical to TRBD1. V shed 5 bases, J shed 2 bases, and the junction held 6 bases outside the gene matches. Per germline, CDR1 SGHRS and CDR2 YFSETQ. The CDR3 covers 15 residues.

The chain recombines TRBV6-1 with TRBJ1-1; the D is unclear. The germline V and J ends were trimmed by 6 bases and 0 bases, with 8 bases remaining between them. The CDR3 consists of 13 residues. Looked up from germline, CDR1 is MNHNS and CDR2 is SASEGT. The DNA of the CDR3 is TGTGCCAGCAGGCCCACATTGAACACTGAAGCTTTCTTT. It translates to CASRPTLNTEAFF.

The genes are TRBV30 and TRBJ1-1; D is ambiguous. The CDR3 contains 12 residues. CDR1 and CDR2 from the germline V gene are GTSNPN and SVGIG (reference sequence). Trimming removed 7 bases from V and 7 bases from J, with 16 bases in between. The DNA of the CDR3 is TGTGCCTCAATGCCCTCAAAGGGTGAAGCTTTCTTT. This encodes CASMPSKGEAFF.